This passage covers 18 T cell receptor beta chains from one sample sequenced in a study of monozygotic twins with inflammatory bowel disease. With the 5' RACE reads reprocessed, TCRdb shows one record per CDR3 protein and no DNA. The table for this sample gives over 150,000 distinct CDR3 sequences. The source material was blood. The receptor source for this set is a human donor with ulcerative colitis or Crohn's disease, or a healthy co-twin of an affected twin (not recorded which).

The rearrangement joins TRBV7-8 to TRBJ1-5. CDR1 SGHVS and CDR2 FQNEAQ come from the germline V gene. CDR3 length equals 16 residues. CDR3 in amino acids: CASSLALSGGQWPQHF.

The V and J genes are TRBV20-1 and TRBJ1-1; TCRdb gives TRBD1 as the D gene, but with no DNA this cannot be confirmed. From germline, CDR1 is DFQATT and CDR2 SNEGSKA (reference sequence). The CDR3 sequence is 14 residues long. CDR3 protein: CSAGRTGVNTEAFF.

The chain combines TRBV9 with TRBJ1-1; with no DNA, the TCRdb D assignment of TRBD1 cannot be verified. In germline, CDR1 is SGDLS, CDR2 YYNGEE. The CDR3 spans 15 residues. The chain's CDR3 is CASRVLGPGDTEAFF.

The gene calls are TRBV20-1 and TRBJ2-2; the TRBD1 assignment by TCRdb is unverifiable without DNA. Germline CDR1 reads DFQATT; CDR2 reads SNEGSKA (reference sequence). There are 13 residues in the CDR3. CDR3 loop: CSGGRSGTGELFF.

This sequence joins TRBV20-1 and TRBJ1-2. This CDR3 is 14 amino acids long. Germline CDR1 reads DFQATT; CDR2 reads SNEGSKA (reference sequence). The CDR3 sequence is CSARSQASNYGYTF.

The gene calls are TRBV20-1 and TRBJ2-2; TCRdb gives TRBD1 as the D gene, but with no DNA this cannot be confirmed. This CDR3 has 15 residues. Germline CDR1 DFQATT, CDR2 SNEGSKA (reference sequence). This CDR3 reads CSARPGTGDFGELFF.

The V and J genes are TRBV9 and TRBJ1-1. Per the germline V gene, CDR1 is SGDLS and CDR2 is YYNGEE. The CDR3 is 14 amino acids. The CDR3 region is CASSVALEGTEAFF.

The chain links TRBV2 to TRBJ2-5. The length of the CDR3 is 14 residues. CDR1 and CDR2 (germline): SNHLY, FYNNEI. The CDR3 protein is CASSVVADQETQYF. The variable domain in full, completed from reference TRBV2 and TRBJ2-5, reads EPEVTQTPSHQVTQMGQEVILRCVPISNHLYFYWYRQILGQKVEFLVSFYNNEISEKSEIFDDQFSVERPDGSNFTLKIRSTKLEDSAMYFCASSVVADQETQYFGPGTRLLVL.

CDR3 protein: CASSLVRGGNTEAFF. The rearrangement joins TRBV5-7 to TRBJ1-1; lacking DNA, the TRBD1 call made by TCRdb goes unchecked. TRBV5-7 is marked as an open reading frame, function uncertain. CDR3 size: 15 residues.

This sequence joins TRBV6-5 and TRBJ1-1; TCRdb selects TRBD1, and the lack of DNA leaves this call unchecked. The germline V gene encodes CDR1 MNHEY and CDR2 SVGAGI. The CDR3 has 13 amino acids. CDR3 sequence reads: CASSQTGTGEAFF.

The V gene is TRBV6-5, the J gene TRBJ1-1; TCRdb's D gene call, TRBD1, goes unchecked for lack of DNA. From germline, CDR1 is MNHEY and CDR2 SVGAGI. This CDR3 has 15 residues. The CDR3 sequence: CASSYPGQGGTEAFF.

V usage is TRBV20-1 and J usage is TRBJ1-5. The CDR3 covers 14 residues. Germline CDR1 is DFQATT and CDR2 is SNEGSKA (reference sequence). The CDR3 loop is CSAREGMNNQPQHF.

The chain recombines TRBV5-1 with TRBJ2-7; there is no DNA to check the TCRdb D call of TRBD1. CDR1 SGHRS and CDR2 YFSETQ come from the germline V gene. The CDR3 is 16 amino acids. CDR3 region: CASSSQTGGSSYEQYF. Full variable domain (rest looked up from reference TRBV5-1 and TRBJ2-7): KAGVTQTPRYLIKTRGQQVTLSCSPISGHRSVSWYQQTPGQGLQFLFEYFSETQRNKGNFPGRFSGRQFSNSRSEMNVSTLELGDSALYLCASSSQTGGSSYEQYFGPGTRLTVT.

The chain uses TRBV29-1 and TRBJ2-3; TCRdb gives TRBD1 as the D gene, but with no DNA this cannot be confirmed. Germline V gene sequence: CDR1 SQVTM, CDR2 ANQGSEA. The CDR3 spans 16 residues. The CDR3 protein is CSVEVRGGKYTDTQYF.

This chain uses TRBV7-3 with TRBJ2-5. The length of the CDR3 is 14 residues. CDR1 and CDR2 from the germline V gene are SGHTA and FQGTGA. The CDR3 reads CASSLKGELETQYF.

The gene calls are TRBV5-4 and TRBJ2-5; TCRdb names TRBD2, which stays unverified in the absence of DNA. The CDR3 loop spans 14 amino acids. Per the germline V gene, CDR1 is SGHNT and CDR2 is YYREEE (reference sequence). The CDR3 sequence is CASSSGRAGETQYF.

CDR3 sequence: CASSLSSLQETQYF. The chain links TRBV5-5 to TRBJ2-5. This CDR3 is built from 14 residues. The germline CDR1 and CDR2 sequences are SGHKS and YYEKEE (reference sequence).

V is TRBV13 and J is TRBJ2-7. CDR1 and CDR2 (germline): PRHDT, FYEKMQ (reference sequence). This CDR3 is built from 14 residues. CDR3 protein: CASSLSLGDYEQYF.